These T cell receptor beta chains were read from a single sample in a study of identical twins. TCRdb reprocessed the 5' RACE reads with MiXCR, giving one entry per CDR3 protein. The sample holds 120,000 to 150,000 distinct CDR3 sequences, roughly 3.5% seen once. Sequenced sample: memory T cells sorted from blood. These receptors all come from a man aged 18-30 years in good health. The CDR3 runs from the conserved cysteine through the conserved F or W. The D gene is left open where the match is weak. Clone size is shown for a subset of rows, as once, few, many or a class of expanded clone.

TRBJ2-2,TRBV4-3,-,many,CASSQGRLAPGELFF,TGCGCCAGCAGCCAAGGAAGGCTAGCCCCCGGGGAGCTGTTTTTT
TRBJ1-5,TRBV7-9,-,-,CASSLEEHQPQHF,TGTGCCAGCAGCTTAGAAGAACATCAGCCCCAGCATTTT
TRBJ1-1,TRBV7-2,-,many,CASSLAWESDTEAFF,TGTGCCAGCAGCTTAGCGTGGGAGTCGGACACTGAAGCTTTCTTT
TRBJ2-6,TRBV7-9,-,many,CASSPPVPSGANVLTF,TGTGCCAGCAGCCCCCCCGTACCCTCTGGGGCCAACGTCCTGACTTTC
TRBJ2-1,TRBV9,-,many,CASSMGRAYYNEQFF,TGTGCCAGCTCAATGGGGAGAGCCTACTACAATGAGCAGTTCTTC
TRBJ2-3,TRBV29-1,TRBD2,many,CSVGEGGGDTQYF,TGCAGCGTTGGGGAGGGCGGTGGAGATACGCAGTATTTT
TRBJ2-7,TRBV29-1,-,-,CSVESPDRGYEQYF,TGCAGCGTTGAATCTCCGGACAGAGGCTACGAGCAGTACTTC
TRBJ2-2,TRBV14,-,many,CASSLRTANTGELFF,TGTGCCAGCAGCTTACGGACAGCGAACACCGGGGAGCTGTTTTTT
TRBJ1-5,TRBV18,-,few,CASSPAGSQPQHF,TGTGCCAGCTCACCTGCGGGTTCTCAGCCCCAGCATTTT
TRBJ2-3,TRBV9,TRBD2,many,CASSVGTSNTDTQYF,TGTGCCAGCAGCGTAGGGACTAGCAACACAGATACGCAGTATTTT
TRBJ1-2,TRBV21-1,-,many,CASSRKRGPRYTF,TGTGCCAGCAGCCGAAAGAGGGGACCTCGCTACACCTTC
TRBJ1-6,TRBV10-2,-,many,CASSEGSSYNSPLHF,TGCGCCAGCAGTGAGGGGAGCTCCTATAATTCACCCCTCCACTTT
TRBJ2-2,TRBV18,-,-,CASSPLRLAENTGELFF,TGTGCCAGCTCACCATTGAGGCTAGCAGAGAACACCGGGGAGCTGTTTTTT
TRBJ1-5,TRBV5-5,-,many,CASSLLGNQPQHF,TGTGCCAGCAGCTTGTTAGGGAATCAGCCCCAGCATTTT
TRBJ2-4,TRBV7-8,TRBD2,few,CASSHPGGGLLAKNIQYF,TGTGCCAGCAGCCACCCCGGGGGGGGCTTACTAGCCAAAAACATTCAGTACTTC
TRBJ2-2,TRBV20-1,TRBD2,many,CSARDPTSGVEDTGELFF,TGCAGTGCTAGAGATCCCACTAGCGGGGTGGAGGACACCGGGGAGCTGTTTTTT
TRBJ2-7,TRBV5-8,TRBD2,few,CASNLVLAGPTEQYF,TGTGCCAGCAACTTGGTCCTAGCGGGACCCACCGAGCAGTACTTC
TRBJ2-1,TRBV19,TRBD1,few,CASSIGAGGYNEQFF,TGTGCCAGTAGTATCGGTGCAGGGGGCTACAATGAGCAGTTCTTC
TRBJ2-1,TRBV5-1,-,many,CASSFLLGPNEQFF,TGCGCCAGCAGCTTTCTCCTGGGCCCGAATGAGCAGTTCTTC
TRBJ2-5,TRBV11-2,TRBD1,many,CASSLEDRGSETQYF,TGTGCCAGCAGCTTAGAGGACAGGGGTTCGGAGACCCAGTACTTC
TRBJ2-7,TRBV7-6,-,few,CASSASRSSYEQYF,TGTGCCAGCAGCGCGTCGCGATCCTCCTACGAGCAGTACTTC
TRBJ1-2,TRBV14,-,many,CASSQGLGYGYTF,TGTGCCAGCAGCCAAGGTCTGGGGTATGGCTACACCTTC
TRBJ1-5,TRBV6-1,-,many,CASTLGQINQPQHF,TGTGCCAGCACCCTAGGACAGATAAATCAGCCCCAGCATTTT
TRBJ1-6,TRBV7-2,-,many,CASSLQGSPLHF,TGTGCCAGCAGCTTACAGGGCTCACCCCTCCACTTT
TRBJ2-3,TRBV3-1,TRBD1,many,CASRVTGGPDTQYF,TGTGCCAGCAGGGTTACAGGGGGCCCAGATACGCAGTATTTT